One and the same sample provided the 9 T cell receptor beta chains below, sequenced in a study of T cells after yellow fever vaccination. TCRdb called the 5' RACE reads again in MiXCR, with one record for every CDR3 protein. The data hold roughly 120,000 distinct CDR3 sequences, with about 6.8% observed a single time. The source was CD4+ T cells sorted from PBMCs, collected about 41 days after the first yellow fever vaccination. Receptors were obtained from a man younger than 30 who received the YFV17D yellow fever vaccine.

A few counts support this clonotype. The V gene is TRBV5-1, the J gene TRBJ2-1; 13 positions agree with TRBD2. V dropped 1 base and J dropped 10; count of bases not matched to a gene: 5. The CDR3 contains 15 residues. Germline-derived CDR1 and CDR2 are SGHRS and YFSETQ. The CDR3, as DNA: TGCGCCAGCAGCTTGCAACTAGCGGGGGGGGGCGAGCAGTTCTTC. Translated, it gives CASSLQLAGGGEQFF.

Notes on this clonotype: Since a much larger clone is just one base distant, this may be a read error. The V call is TRBV5-1, the J call TRBJ2-3; D is uncertain. The V and J ends lost 0 bases and 2 bases respectively, with 7 bases between them. The CDR3 has 14 amino acids. Germline lookup yields CDR1 SGHRS and CDR2 YFSETQ. In DNA, the CDR3 is TGCGCCAGCAGCTTGGAACAGCCCACAGATACGCAGTATTTT. The encoded protein is CASSLEQPTDTQYF.

DNA of the CDR3: TGTGCCAGCAGCCGTAGTTATAGCGGGGGGATCCAAGAGACCCAGTACTTC. Translated, it gives CASSRSYSGGIQETQYF. This chain joins TRBV7-2 and TRBJ2-5; 10 bases are shared with TRBD2. Germline V gives CDR1 SGHTA, CDR2 FQGNSA. After removal of 5 bases from V and 1 base from J, the junction contained 10 bases not matched to a gene. The CDR3 runs to 17 residues.

This clonotype came up many times. This chain connects TRBV7-2 to TRBJ1-6; D uncertain. The CDR3 sequence is 12 residues long. Germline CDR1 reads SGHTA; CDR2 reads FQGNSA. Trimming left V 4 bases short and J 2 bases short, with 0 bases between. The chain's CDR3 is CASSSYNSPLHF. The DNA of the CDR3 is TGTGCCAGCAGCTCCTATAATTCACCCCTCCACTTT. Filled out from reference TRBV7-2 and TRBJ1-6, the complete variable domain reads GAGVSQSPSNKVTEKGKDVELRCDPISGHTALYWYRQSLGQGLEFLIYFQGNSAPDKSGLPSDRFSAERTGGSVSTLTIQRTQQEDSAVYLCASSSYNSPLHFGNGTRLTVT.

This clonotype was recorded many times. This chain links TRBV12-3 or TRBV12-4 with TRBJ1-3, with D unresolved. V was clipped by 4 bases and J by 6 bases, with 13 bases between them. The CDR3 is 14 residues long. The CDR3 region is CASSWEIGENTIYF. CDR3 DNA sequence: TGTGCCAGCAGTTGGGAAATCGGTGAAAACACCATATATTTT.

This clonotype was recorded at least ten times. V is TRBV20-1 and J is TRBJ2-1; 7 positions agree with TRBD2. The CDR3 loop spans 14 amino acids. The germline CDR1 and CDR2 sequences are DFQATT and SNEGSKA (reference sequence). Trimming at V came to 0 bases and at J to 4 bases, leaving 3 bases not matched to a gene. CDR3: CSARDGGGYNEQFF. In DNA form, the CDR3 reads TGCAGTGCTAGAGATGGGGGAGGGTACAATGAGCAGTTCTTC.

This clonotype was detected only a few times. The rearrangement joins TRBV28 to TRBJ2-2; 11 nucleotides agree with TRBD1. Germline trimming cut 8 bases from V and 4 bases from J; bases unmatched to any gene: 0. Per germline, CDR1 MDHEN and CDR2 SYDVKM. The CDR3 sequence is 13 residues long. The CDR3 loop reads CASGQGATGELFF. The CDR3 DNA reads TGTGCCAGCGGACAGGGGGCCACCGGGGAGCTGTTTTTT.

This clonotype has ten or more counts. V is TRBV7-2 and J is TRBJ2-2; D not certain. V was clipped by 1 base and J by 6 bases, with 3 bases between them. This CDR3 is 12 amino acids long. The germline V gene encodes CDR1 SGHTA and CDR2 FQGNSA. The CDR3 reads CASSLGAGELFF. CDR3 coding DNA: TGTGCCAGCAGCTTAGGGGCCGGGGAGCTGTTTTTT.

This clonotype came up a few times. This chain links TRBV7-2 with TRBJ2-7, with D possibly being TRBD1 (6 bases). The CDR3 covers 13 residues. V lost 6 bases and J 7 bases, leaving 16 bases between the germline ends. Germline V gene data show CDR1 as SGHTA and CDR2 as FQGNSA. CDR3 nucleotide sequence: TGTGCCAGCAGTGAGATCCGGGACACTGAGCAGTACGTC. It translates to CASSEIRDTEQYV.